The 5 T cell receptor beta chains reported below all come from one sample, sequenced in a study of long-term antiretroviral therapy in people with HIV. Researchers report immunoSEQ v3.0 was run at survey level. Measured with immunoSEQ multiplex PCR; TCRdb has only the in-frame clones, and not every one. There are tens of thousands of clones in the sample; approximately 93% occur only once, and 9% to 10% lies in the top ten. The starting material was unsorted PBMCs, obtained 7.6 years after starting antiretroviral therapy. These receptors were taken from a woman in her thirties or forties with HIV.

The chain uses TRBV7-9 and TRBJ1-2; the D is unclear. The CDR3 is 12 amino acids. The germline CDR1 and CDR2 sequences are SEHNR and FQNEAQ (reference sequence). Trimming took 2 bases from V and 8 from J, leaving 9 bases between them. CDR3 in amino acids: CASSLQVEGYTF. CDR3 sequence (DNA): TGTGCCAGCAGCTTACAGGTGGAGGGCTACACCTTC.

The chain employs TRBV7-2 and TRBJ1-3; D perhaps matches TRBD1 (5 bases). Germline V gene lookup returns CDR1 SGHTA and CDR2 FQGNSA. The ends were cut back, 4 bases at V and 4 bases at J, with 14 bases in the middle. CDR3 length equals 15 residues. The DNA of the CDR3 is TGTGCCAGCAGCTCATGGGGGTTTTCCGGAAACACCATATATTTT. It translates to CASSSWGFSGNTIYF.

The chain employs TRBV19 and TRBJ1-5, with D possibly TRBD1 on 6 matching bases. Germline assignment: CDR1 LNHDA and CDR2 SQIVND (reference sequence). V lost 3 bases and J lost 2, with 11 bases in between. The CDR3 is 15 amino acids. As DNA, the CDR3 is TGTGCCAGTAGTATGGTCAGGGGTGGCAATCAGCCCCAGCATTTT. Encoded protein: CASSMVRGGNQPQHF.

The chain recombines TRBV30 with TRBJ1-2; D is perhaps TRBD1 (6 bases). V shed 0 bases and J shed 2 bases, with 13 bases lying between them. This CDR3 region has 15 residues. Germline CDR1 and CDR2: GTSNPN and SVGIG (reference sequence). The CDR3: CAWSVPGARNYGYTF. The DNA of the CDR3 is TGTGCCTGGAGTGTACCAGGGGCTAGAAACTATGGCTACACCTTC.

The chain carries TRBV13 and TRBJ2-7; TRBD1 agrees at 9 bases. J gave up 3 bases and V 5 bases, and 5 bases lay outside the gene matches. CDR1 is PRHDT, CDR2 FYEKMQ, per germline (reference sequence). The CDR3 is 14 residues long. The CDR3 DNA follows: TGTGCCAGCAGCCGGACAGGGGCGATCTACGAGCAGTACTTC. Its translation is CASSRTGAIYEQYF.